This TCR beta chain was recovered during a study of blood T cell repertoires in COVID-19. Trimming took 1 base from V and 0 from J, leaving 31 bases between them. Germline V gene lookup returns CDR1 SGHDN and CDR2 FVKESK. This CDR3 is 23 amino acids long. Profiled with immunoSEQ multiplex PCR; TCRdb holds only in-frame clones, not every one. The repertoire has a few hundred thousand clones, just under 90% of them found once; the top ten carry about 6%. Sequenced material: peripheral blood. This sequence was found in a woman aged 45-65 years with COVID-19, enrolled during active disease. The chain links TRBV14 to TRBJ1-3; perhaps TRBD1 as D (6 bases). CDR3 sequence: CASSQGIRTNLPPGHYSGNTIYF. The CDR3 nucleotides are TGTGCCAGCAGCCAAGGGATCCGAACCAATCTCCCTCCGGGACACTACTCTGGAAACACCATATATTTT.